This TCR beta chain was identified during a study of glioma-infiltrating T cells. The iRepertoire nested amplicon-rescue multiplex PCR amplified TCR alpha and beta CDR3s from RNA. Input was roughly 85-450 ng of tissue mRNA or PBMC total RNA. TCRdb reanalysed the multiplex PCR reads using MiXCR and keeps one entry per CDR3 protein. The table records approximately 110,000 distinct CDR3 sequences, about 23% of them present only once. This CDR3 region has 16 residues. Germline V gives CDR1 SNHLY, CDR2 FYNNEI. The V and J ends lost 4 bases and 8 bases, in that order; junction bases with no gene match: 11. V gene TRBV2 combines with J gene TRBJ2-2; 9 positions match TRBD2. The sequencing sample was made of glioma tissue, nonneoplastic brain tissue, or PBMCs (not recorded which). This TCR derives from a human donor with low-grade glioma or glioblastoma, undergoing nonglioma brain surgery, or in good health (not recorded which). This CDR3 is CASSVFSSGNLGELFF. The CDR3 DNA sequence: TGTGCCAGCAGTGTTTTCTCTAGCGGGAATTTGGGGGAGCTGTTTTTT.